The next 17 T cell receptor beta chains were all read from a single sample in a study of T cells in Graves' hyperthyroidism and ophthalmopathy. Authors of the study amplified TCR beta CDR3 regions from RNA transcripts. The HTBI set primed first-round TCR CDR3 RT-PCR. Each CDR3 protein gets one entry after TCRdb re-called the multiplex PCR reads with MiXCR. The sample contains hundreds of thousands of distinct CDR3 sequences, roughly 14% of which appear only once. Sequencing was done on a sample of blood. All receptors come from a woman aged 40 to 50 with Graves' ophthalmopathy.

This clonotype was observed at least ten times. The chain couples TRBV19 to TRBJ2-7; either TRBD1 or TRBD2 may supply D (5 bases each). The germline V gene encodes CDR1 LNHDA and CDR2 SQIVND (reference sequence). Trimming took 6 bases from V and 4 from J, leaving 19 bases between them. This CDR3 region has 15 residues. CDR3 loop: CASRGLGTEDYEQYF. In nucleotides, the CDR3 is TGTGCCAGTAGAGGTCTTGGGACGGAAGATTACGAGCAGTACTTC.

The chain joins TRBV6-1 to TRBJ2-7, with 7 bases aligning to TRBD1. The germline V gene has CDR1 MNHNS and CDR2 SASEGT. This CDR3 is 14 amino acids long. The V segment lost 6 bases and the J segment 0 bases; nucleotides outside the gene matches: 5. CDR3 region: CASSAQGLSYEQYF. The CDR3 DNA reads as TGTGCCAGCAGCGCACAGGGGCTCTCCTACGAGCAGTACTTC.

This clonotype was recorded a few times. This clone may be a read error of a much larger clone one base away. The chain uses TRBV11-1 and TRBJ2-2, with 11 bases that match TRBD2. This CDR3 region has 16 residues. CDR1 is SGHAT and CDR2 is FQDESV in the germline V gene (reference sequence). The junction had 7 bases not matched to a gene; V was cut back by 6 bases and J by 4 bases. This CDR3 is CASSLLAGEGTGELFF. As DNA, the CDR3 is TGTGCCAGCAGTTTACTAGCGGGAGAGGGCACCGGGGAGCTGTTTTTT.

Many counts were recorded for this clonotype. The V gene is TRBV25-1, the J gene TRBJ2-7, with D perhaps being TRBD1 or TRBD2 (5 bases each). Germline V gene data show CDR1 as MGHDK and CDR2 as SYGVNS. The V gene lost 5 bases and the J gene lost 6 bases, with 8 bases spanning the gap. This CDR3 spans 11 amino acids. This CDR3 reads CASSTGAEQYF. CDR3 DNA: TGTGCCAGCAGTACCGGGGCCGAGCAGTACTTC.

The V and J genes are TRBV20-1 and TRBJ1-1; tentatively, D is TRBD1 (5 bases). Germline values: CDR1 DFQATT, CDR2 SNEGSKA (reference sequence). V lost 3 bases to trimming and J lost 3 bases, with 17 bases between them. This CDR3 is built from 15 residues. CDR3 protein: CSASLAYGGDTEAFF. CDR3 coding DNA: TGCAGTGCTAGTTTGGCCTACGGAGGGGACACTGAAGCTTTCTTT.

This clonotype came up many times. The chain links TRBV4-3 to TRBJ1-1; D remains ambiguous. The CDR3 has 13 amino acids. Germline V gene data show CDR1 as LGHNA and CDR2 as YSLEER. V lost 0 bases and J lost 8, with 10 bases in between. CDR3 sequence (DNA): TGCGCCAGCAGCCAAGACAAAGTTGGAGAAGCTTTCTTT. Translated: CASSQDKVGEAFF.

The V gene is TRBV2, the J gene TRBJ2-7, with 9 bases matching TRBD1. CDR1 and CDR2 (germline): SNHLY, FYNNEI. CDR3 length equals 15 residues. The V gene end was trimmed by 6 bases and the J gene end by 3 bases; junction bases not matched to a gene: 9. The DNA for the CDR3 is TGTGCCAGCAGGGCCTCGACAGGGGGGAGCTACGAGCAGTACTTC. This encodes CASRASTGGSYEQYF.

This chain connects TRBV12-3 or TRBV12-4 to TRBJ2-1, with 10 positions matching TRBD2. The CDR3 runs to 15 residues. Trimming at V came to 1 base and at J to 5 bases, leaving 2 bases not matched to a gene. The CDR3 region is CASSLELAGNNEQFF. In nucleotides, the CDR3 is TGTGCCAGCAGTTTAGAACTAGCGGGAAACAATGAGCAGTTCTTC.

This clonotype showed up many times. The chain has TRBV20-1 and TRBJ1-2; the D is unclear. The V gene's germline CDR1 is DFQATT and CDR2 SNEGSKA (reference sequence). The length of the CDR3 is 13 residues. V was cut by 4 bases and J by 2 bases, with 11 bases left in between. CDR3 in DNA: TGCAGTGCTATGGACCGCCTAAACTATGGCTACACCTTC. Encoded protein: CSAMDRLNYGYTF.

This clonotype was counted ten times or more. The V and J genes are TRBV19 and TRBJ1-2; D possibly corresponds to TRBD1 (5 bases). Per the germline V gene, CDR1 is LNHDA and CDR2 is SQIVND (reference sequence). This CDR3 contains 14 residues. Trimming pared 7 bases from V and 4 bases from J, leaving 16 bases between. As DNA, the CDR3 is TGTGCCAGTACCCGGGACTCCCTTTCCTATGGCTACACCTTC. This gives the protein CASTRDSLSYGYTF.

This clonotype has ten or more counts. The V and J genes are TRBV11-3 and TRBJ2-7, with D possibly called TRBD1 or TRBD2 (5 bases each). This CDR3 spans 13 amino acids. Germline V gene data show CDR1 as SGHNT and CDR2 as YENEEA. Trimming removed 10 bases from V and 0 bases from J, with 13 bases in between. In nucleotides, the CDR3 is TGTGCCACCGCGGCAGGGACCTCCTACGAGCAGTACTTC. This gives the protein CATAAGTSYEQYF.

This clonotype was found many times. The chain combines TRBV6-1 with TRBJ2-7, with TRBD2 matching 9 bases. This CDR3 region has 16 residues. Germline CDR1 MNHNS, CDR2 SASEGT. The ends lost 3 bases at V and 2 bases at J; junction bases unmatched: 8. The CDR3 region is CASSDLSGRKPYEQYF. CDR3 in DNA: TGTGCCAGCAGTGACCTAAGCGGGAGGAAACCCTACGAGCAGTACTTC.

This clonotype was seen more than once but under ten times. The chain couples TRBV28 to TRBJ1-6; D may be TRBD1 (5 bases). Trimming took off 4 bases at V and 5 bases at J, with 12 bases between the two ends. This CDR3 is 15 amino acids long. CDR1 is MDHEN, CDR2 SYDVKM, per germline. The CDR3 is CASSSGTENNSPLHF. The CDR3 DNA sequence: TGTGCCAGCAGTTCCGGGACGGAAAATAATTCACCCCTCCACTTT.

This clonotype was seen repeatedly, ten times or more. CDR3 bases: TGTGCCAGCAGTTTACCGACAGGGCACGCGGGGCCCCAGCATTTT. It yields the protein CASSLPTGHAGPQHF. V gene TRBV28 combines with J gene TRBJ1-5, with 7 positions matching TRBD1. V lost 2 bases and J lost 9; bases outside the gene matches: 10. The length of the CDR3 is 15 residues. The germline gives CDR1 MDHEN, CDR2 SYDVKM. Full variable domain (rest looked up from reference TRBV28 and TRBJ1-5): DVKVTQSSRYLVKRTGEKVFLECVQDMDHENMFWYRQDPGLGLRLIYFSYDVKMKEKGDIPEGYSVSREKKERFSLILESASTNQTSMYLCASSLPTGHAGPQHFGDGTRLSIL.

This clonotype showed up many times. This chain connects TRBV4-2 to TRBJ2-3; tentative D call: TRBD1 (5 bases). Germline CDR1 is LGHNA and CDR2 is YNFKEQ. The ends were cut back, 1 base at V and 0 bases at J, with 11 bases in the middle. This CDR3 comprises 16 residues. The CDR3 spells CASSQGGGSSTDTQYF. For the CDR3, the DNA is TGTGCCAGCAGCCAAGGGGGCGGATCTAGCACAGATACGCAGTATTTT.

The table lists this clonotype with a few counts. The V call is TRBV24-1, the J call TRBJ2-5; 7 positions match TRBD1. This CDR3 spans 15 amino acids. Per germline, CDR1 KGHDR and CDR2 SFDVKD. The V and J ends lost 1 base and 1 base, in that order; junction bases with no gene match: 2. CDR3 residues: CATSDLGDSQETQYF. As DNA, the CDR3 is TGTGCCACCAGTGATTTAGGGGACAGCCAAGAGACCCAGTACTTC.

The chain joins TRBV30 to TRBJ1-1, with D possibly matching TRBD1 (6 bases). Trimming took 3 bases from V and 3 from J, leaving 11 bases between them. The V gene's germline CDR1 is GTSNPN and CDR2 SVGIG (reference sequence). The CDR3 runs to 13 residues. CDR3 sequence (DNA): TGTGCCTGGAGACCTGGACAGCACACTGAAGCTTTCTTT. Residues: CAWRPGQHTEAFF.